This entry lists 15 T cell receptor beta chains sequenced from one sample in a study of radiotherapy plus CTLA-4 blockade in lung cancer. Profiled with immunoSEQ multiplex PCR; TCRdb holds only in-frame clones, not every one. Found here are roughly 44,000 clones, 70% to 80% of them singletons; the top ten hold roughly 10%. The sequencing used peripheral blood, collected from a patient treated with radiotherapy plus ipilimumab. All receptors derive from a human donor with non-small cell lung cancer who had stable disease on radiotherapy plus ipilimumab.

This sequence joins TRBV6-6 and TRBJ1-2, with 8 bases fitting TRBD1. Trimming cost V 7 bases and J 4 bases; bases outside gene matches: 5. This CDR3 region has 13 residues. Germline V gene data show CDR1 as MNHNY and CDR2 as SVGAGI (reference sequence). CDR3 in amino acids: CASTPGQGYGYTF. The DNA of the CDR3 is TGTGCCAGCACCCCCGGACAGGGCTATGGCTACACCTTC.

There are a few counts of this clone. The DNA for the CDR3 is TGTGCCAGCAGTTACTGGCGTGAAGCTTTCTTT. This translates into CASSYWREAFF. This chain joins TRBV6-5 and TRBJ1-1, with no clear D. In germline, CDR1 is MNHEY, CDR2 SVGAGI. The CDR3 sequence is 11 residues long. Trimming shortened V by 1 base and J by 7 bases, and 4 bases separated the two germline ends.

The V call is TRBV5-4, the J call TRBJ1-4, with 9 bases aligning to TRBD1. J lost 7 bases, V lost 5 bases, and 9 bases had no gene match. Germline assignment: CDR1 SGHNT and CDR2 YYREEE (reference sequence). The CDR3 is 15 residues long. The DNA for the CDR3 is TGTGCCAGCAGTCCTCCGGGACAGGGAAGTGAAAAACTGTTTTTT. Encoded protein: CASSPPGQGSEKLFF.

This chain links TRBV9 with TRBJ1-1; D ambiguous. Trimming removed 4 bases from V and 0 bases from J, with 10 bases in between. This CDR3 comprises 14 residues. Germline CDR1 reads SGDLS; CDR2 reads YYNGEE. The CDR3 coding sequence is TGTGCCAGCAGCCCGCCACCTATGAACACTGAAGCTTTCTTT. Its translation is CASSPPPMNTEAFF.

The J gene is TRBJ1-4, the V gene TRBV6-1, with D possibly being TRBD1 (5 bases). V gave up 3 bases and J gave up 8 bases, with 22 bases separating them. Germline-derived CDR1 and CDR2 are MNHNS and SASEGT. The CDR3 runs 17 residues. The CDR3 DNA is TGTGCCAGCAGTGAGGGGACCAGGAGGAGAGTCGAGGAAAAACTGTTTTTT. It encodes CASSEGTRRRVEEKLFF.

The chain combines TRBV30 with TRBJ1-6; tentative D call: TRBD1 (6 bases). The CDR3 has 14 residues. V was cut by 2 bases and J by 9 bases, with 14 bases left in between. The V gene's germline CDR1 is GTSNPN and CDR2 SVGIG (reference sequence). This CDR3 reads CAWSTQGRISPLHF. For the CDR3, the DNA is TGTGCCTGGAGTACCCAGGGGCGAATTTCACCCCTCCACTTT.

This chain connects TRBV6-5 to TRBJ2-1; D might be TRBD2 (6 bases). Germline V gene sequence: CDR1 MNHEY, CDR2 SVGAGI. CDR3 length equals 13 residues. V was shortened by 6 bases and J by 8 bases, with 14 bases between the two germline ends. DNA of the CDR3: TGTGCCAGCAGCCGTCTAGGGAGGCATGAGCAGTTCTTC. Protein product: CASSRLGRHEQFF.

The genes are TRBV7-6 and TRBJ2-1; possibly TRBD1 for D (5 bases). The germline gives CDR1 SGHVS, CDR2 FNYEAQ. The CDR3 loop spans 16 amino acids. V was clipped by 3 bases and J by 3 bases, with 15 bases between them. CDR3 bases: TGTGCCAGCAGCTTGAGTTTTCGCCAGGGCTACAATGAGCAGTTCTTC. Translation gives CASSLSFRQGYNEQFF.

Here the CDR3 DNA reads TGTGCCAGCAGCCCCAAGTGGGAGAGCACAGATACGCAGTATTTT. Translated: CASSPKWESTDTQYF. The chain links TRBV6-1 to TRBJ2-3, with TRBD2 as a possible D gene (5 bases). The V gene lost 6 bases and the J gene lost 0 bases, with 13 bases spanning the gap. CDR1 and CDR2 (germline): MNHNS, SASEGT. CDR3 size: 15 residues.

This clone was seen only a few times. The rearrangement uses TRBV27 and TRBJ1-2; maybe TRBD1 (6 bases). The CDR3 runs to 13 residues. Trimming left V 3 bases short and J 4 bases short, with 9 bases between. Germline lookup yields CDR1 MNHEY and CDR2 SMNVEV (reference sequence). This chain's CDR3 is CASSFEGGYGYTF. CDR3 sequence (DNA): TGTGCCAGCAGTTTCGAAGGGGGCTATGGCTACACCTTC.

The rearrangement joins TRBV11-2 to TRBJ1-3, with D possibly TRBD1 on 5 matching bases. This CDR3 comprises 17 residues. Germline assignment: CDR1 SGHAT and CDR2 FQNNGV. V dropped 5 bases and J dropped 0 bases, with 17 bases sitting between them. Written as DNA, the CDR3 is TGTGCCAGCAGCACCCTCAACAGGCGACCCTCTGGAAACACCATATATTTT. This gives the protein CASSTLNRRPSGNTIYF.

The genes are TRBV27 and TRBJ1-2; 7 bases are a match to TRBD1. Germline CDR1 and CDR2: MNHEY and SMNVEV (reference sequence). V shed 2 bases and J 7 bases; nucleotides not matched to a gene: 7. This CDR3 contains 14 residues. The CDR3 is CASSLTNRGLGYTF. The DNA of the CDR3 is TGTGCCAGCAGTTTAACTAACAGGGGTCTTGGCTACACCTTC.

This clone was seen more than once but under ten times. The rearrangement links TRBV5-1 to TRBJ1-4; D is ambiguous. This CDR3 region has 14 residues. CDR1 and CDR2 from the germline V gene are SGHRS and YFSETQ. The V and J ends lost 4 bases and 10 bases respectively, with 17 bases between them. The CDR3 sequence: CASSPDVPGGKLFF. CDR3 bases: TGCGCCAGCAGCCCCGACGTGCCTGGTGGAAAACTGTTTTTT.

This clone was detected once. V is TRBV28 and J is TRBJ1-2, with TRBD1 matching 7 bases. The length of the CDR3 is 15 residues. The V and J ends lost 3 bases and 4 bases, in that order; junction bases with no gene match: 8. The germline gives CDR1 MDHEN, CDR2 SYDVKM. CDR3 DNA sequence: TGTGCCAGCAGTTTCGGGGGCAGGGGGGTCTATGGCTACACCTTC. This encodes CASSFGGRGVYGYTF.

The chain is built from TRBV6-1 and TRBJ1-4; D ambiguous. Trimming removed 6 bases at V and 6 bases at J, with 8 bases between. Germline V gene sequence: CDR1 MNHNS, CDR2 SASEGT. This CDR3 contains 12 residues. This chain's CDR3 is CASSGEDEKLFF. The CDR3 coding sequence is TGTGCCAGCAGCGGGGAGGATGAAAAACTGTTTTTT.